This T cell receptor beta chain is drawn from a study of early T cells in non-severe SARS-CoV-2 infection. Study in general: Bulk RNA isolated from unsorted whole blood underwent sequencing; chains were not paired. Study results and limitations: VDJdb-based matching was biased toward anti-spike CD8 responses and missed private and CD4 specificities.

cDNA molecules, individually, were tagged with unique molecular identifiers. TCRdb fed the 5' RACE reads into MiXCR, producing one record per CDR3 protein. Found here are some 75,000 distinct CDR3 sequences, roughly an eighth of them singletons; the top ten hold approximately 1.3%. With 0 bases removed from V and 0 bases from J, the gap between germline ends came to 8 bases. Germline CDR1 reads SGHRS; CDR2 reads YFSETQ. There are 15 residues in the CDR3. In this sample, this clonotype turned up many times. The antigen remains undetermined. This receptor was identified in an adult who was a healthcare worker with PCR-confirmed SARS-CoV-2 infection or an uninfected control (not recorded which). Sequencing was carried out using whole blood. The chain couples TRBV5-1 to TRBJ2-3; weak D call: TRBD2 (6 bases). The CDR3 DNA follows: TGCGCCAGCAGCTTGGTTGCGGGGAGCACAGATACGCAGTATTTT. This translates into CASSLVAGSTDTQYF. Variable domain in full (rest from reference TRBV5-1 and TRBJ2-3): KAGVTQTPRYLIKTRGQQVTLSCSPISGHRSVSWYQQTPGQGLQFLFEYFSETQRNKGNFPGRFSGRQFSNSRSEMNVSTLELGDSALYLCASSLVAGSTDTQYFGPGTRLTVL.